The 10 T cell receptor beta chains reported below all come from one sample, sequenced in a study of human T cells and chemical hapten exposure. The time point is: patch test 1, 2 weeks after DPC sensitization. Treatment noted: therapeutic diphenylcyclopropenone sensitization with weekly scalp DPC. TCRdb redid the calling of the RACE reads with MiXCR, one entry per CDR3 protein. This table holds roughly 360,000 distinct CDR3 sequences, more than 4.5% found once. The sample consisted of whole blood, taken in connection with sensitization to the hapten diphenylcyclopropenone (DPC). These receptors were obtained from a woman in her fifties or sixties with alopecia areata. Some clones in this sample may be carry-over from other donors' samples.

The genes are TRBV20-1 and TRBJ2-1; 9 bases align to TRBD2. CDR1 and CDR2 (germline): DFQATT, SNEGSKA (reference sequence). The CDR3 is made up of 15 amino acids. V lost 6 bases to trimming and J lost 4 bases; unmatched junction nucleotides: 10. In DNA, the CDR3 is TGCAGTGCCCCCTCCGGGACTAGCAGATACAATGAGCAGTTCTTC. Translation gives CSAPSGTSRYNEQFF.

This clonotype has a count of ten or more. The V gene is TRBV29-1, the J gene TRBJ2-1; a weak D match, TRBD2 (5 bases). The V end lost 3 bases, the J end lost 3 bases, and 9 bases lay between the germline ends. This CDR3 has 13 amino acids. The germline CDR1 and CDR2 sequences are SQVTM and ANQGSEA. As DNA, the CDR3 is TGCAGCGTTGATGAGGACTTCTACAATGAGCAGTTCTTC. This gives the protein CSVDEDFYNEQFF.

The sample holds a few counts of this clonotype. This chain connects TRBV30 to TRBJ2-7; D may be TRBD2 (6 bases). Germline values: CDR1 GTSNPN, CDR2 SVGIG (reference sequence). The CDR3 totals 15 residues. The V gene lost 0 bases and the J gene lost 0 bases, with 12 bases spanning the gap. CDR3 in amino acids: CAWSVHRDFSYEQYF. In DNA form, the CDR3 reads TGTGCCTGGAGTGTCCACCGGGACTTCTCCTACGAGCAGTACTTC.

This rearrangement joins TRBV7-2 to TRBJ1-5, with a weak D call TRBD1 (5 bases). This CDR3 has 15 residues. V lost 3 bases and J 4 bases, leaving 13 bases between the germline ends. Per germline, CDR1 SGHTA and CDR2 FQGNSA. CDR3: CASSLNRGLNQPQHF. The CDR3 coding sequence is TGTGCCAGCAGCTTGAATAGGGGATTGAATCAGCCCCAGCATTTT.

This clonotype has only a few counts. This chain links TRBV28 with TRBJ1-5; perhaps TRBD1 as D (5 bases). Germline CDR1 and CDR2: MDHEN and SYDVKM. The CDR3 totals 15 residues. Trimming pared 7 bases from V and 6 bases from J, leaving 19 bases between. Here the CDR3 DNA reads TGTGCCAGCACCCCGAGGGGAGGCGCAGGTCAGCCCCAGCATTTT. Amino acid sequence: CASTPRGGAGQPQHF.

The sample holds a few counts of this clonotype. The chain is built from TRBV3-1 and TRBJ2-3, with D possibly matching TRBD2 (5 bases). CDR3 length: 17 residues. The germline V gene has CDR1 LGHDT and CDR2 YNNKEL (reference sequence). V was clipped by 0 bases and J by 2 bases, with 15 bases between them. CDR3 coding DNA: TGTGCCAGCAGCCAAGAAGGACCGGGCGGGCACACAGATACGCAGTATTTT. This gives the protein CASSQEGPGGHTDTQYF.

The sample holds a few counts of this clonotype. The rearrangement uses TRBV6-1 and TRBJ1-5; the match to TRBD1 covers 7 bases. Per the germline V gene, CDR1 is MNHNS and CDR2 is SASEGT. This CDR3 is 15 amino acids long. The trim removed 6 bases at V and 6 bases at J, leaving 11 bases unmatched. The CDR3: CASRPTLGDSQPQHF. The CDR3 DNA is TGTGCCAGCAGACCTACCCTAGGGGACAGTCAGCCCCAGCATTTT.

This clonotype was counted between two and nine times. The genes are TRBV18 and TRBJ2-3; TRBD1 aligns across 7 bases. J lost 0 bases, V lost 0 bases, and 3 bases had no gene match. CDR3 length: 16 amino acids. Per the germline V gene, CDR1 is KGHSH and CDR2 is LQKENI. CDR3 in amino acids: CASSPPTGPSTDTQYF. CDR3 DNA: TGTGCCAGCTCACCACCGACAGGGCCGAGCACAGATACGCAGTATTTT.

This clonotype was seen ten or more times. This rearrangement joins TRBV20-1 to TRBJ1-5; a possible D gene is TRBD1 (5 bases). V was clipped by 6 bases and J by 5 bases, with 14 bases between them. The CDR3 runs 13 residues. Germline-derived CDR1 and CDR2 are DFQATT and SNEGSKA (reference sequence). The CDR3: CSAGRGSDQPQHF. The CDR3 bases are TGCAGTGCGGGGAGGGGTTCCGATCAGCCCCAGCATTTT.

This clonotype has more than one count but fewer than ten. The chain carries TRBV3-1 and TRBJ2-5; TRBD2 matches 10 bases. Germline CDR1 reads LGHDT; CDR2 reads YNNKEL (reference sequence). This CDR3 comprises 18 residues. V trimming: 0 bases; J trimming: 0 bases; junction bases outside the gene matches: 7. CDR3 sequence: CASSQEAESGRDQETQYF. The CDR3, as DNA: TGTGCCAGCAGCCAAGAAGCGGAAAGCGGGAGGGACCAAGAGACCCAGTACTTC.